The next 6 T cell receptor beta chains were all read from a single sample in a study of blood T cell repertoires in COVID-19. Assay used: immunoSEQ multiplex PCR; TCRdb lists only in-frame clones, some missing. This table holds a few hundred thousand clones, roughly nine tenths found once. Sample: peripheral blood. These receptors came from a woman between 45 and 60 years old with COVID-19, enrolled during active disease.

V gene TRBV2 combines with J gene TRBJ2-1, with 7 bases identical to TRBD1. Germline V CDR1 and CDR2: SNHLY, FYNNEI. J was trimmed by 7 bases and V by 6 bases; bases with no gene match: 3. The CDR3 has 12 residues. Written as DNA, the CDR3 is TGTGCCAGCAGCGTACAGGGGAATGAGCAGTTCTTC. Amino acid sequence: CASSVQGNEQFF. Full variable domain (outside the CDR3, taken from reference TRBV2 and TRBJ2-1): EPEVTQTPSHQVTQMGQEVILRCVPISNHLYFYWYRQILGQKVEFLVSFYNNEISEKSEIFDDQFSVERPDGSNFTLKIRSTKLEDSAMYFCASSVQGNEQFFGPGTRLTVL.

The V call is TRBV30, the J call TRBJ2-2, with D possibly matching TRBD1 (6 bases). Looked up from germline, CDR1 is GTSNPN and CDR2 is SVGIG (reference sequence). There are 12 residues in the CDR3. With 7 bases removed from V and 1 base from J, the gap between germline ends came to 7 bases. CDR3 region: CASDRNTGELFF. The CDR3 nucleotides read TGTGCCTCGGACAGGAACACCGGGGAGCTGTTTTTT.

This rearrangement joins TRBV28 to TRBJ1-6; TRBD1 might be the D (6 bases). This CDR3 spans 14 amino acids. The ends were cut back, 4 bases at V and 10 bases at J, with 14 bases in the middle. Germline CDR1 reads MDHEN; CDR2 reads SYDVKM. The CDR3 here is CASSWTAQASPLHF. CDR3 coding DNA: TGTGCCAGCAGTTGGACAGCCCAGGCATCACCCCTCCACTTT.

This rearrangement joins TRBV24-1 to TRBJ2-3, with TRBD1 matching over 7 bases. Germline V CDR1 and CDR2: KGHDR, SFDVKD. The CDR3 spans 18 residues. The junction had 13 bases not matched to a gene; V was cut back by 5 bases and J by 0 bases. The CDR3 protein is CATSAWGSQGSSTDTQYF. The CDR3 DNA reads TGTGCCACCAGTGCCTGGGGGTCACAGGGGTCTAGCACAGATACGCAGTATTTT.

The chain has TRBV9 and TRBJ1-2, with 11 bases fitting TRBD1. J gave up 8 bases and V 2 bases, and 5 bases lay outside the gene matches. The CDR3 totals 14 residues. Germline V gene data show CDR1 as SGDLS and CDR2 as YYNGEE. The DNA of the CDR3 is TGTGCCAGCAGCGTGGACAGGGGGCTTCGAGGCTACACCTTC. This encodes CASSVDRGLRGYTF. Using reference TRBV9 and TRBJ1-2 for the parts outside the CDR3, the full variable domain is DSGVTQTPKHLITATGQRVTLRCSPRSGDLSVYWYQQSLDQGLQFLIQYYNGEERAKGNILERFSAQQFPDLHSELNLSSLELGDSALYFCASSVDRGLRGYTFGSGTRLTVV.

The chain recombines TRBV27 with TRBJ2-4; the D is unclear. V was clipped by 5 bases and J by 0 bases, with 5 bases between them. Germline CDR1 MNHEY, CDR2 SMNVEV (reference sequence). The CDR3 has 13 residues. CDR3 in DNA: TGTGCCAGCAGTCAACTAGCCAAAAACATTCAGTACTTC. This sequence encodes CASSQLAKNIQYF.